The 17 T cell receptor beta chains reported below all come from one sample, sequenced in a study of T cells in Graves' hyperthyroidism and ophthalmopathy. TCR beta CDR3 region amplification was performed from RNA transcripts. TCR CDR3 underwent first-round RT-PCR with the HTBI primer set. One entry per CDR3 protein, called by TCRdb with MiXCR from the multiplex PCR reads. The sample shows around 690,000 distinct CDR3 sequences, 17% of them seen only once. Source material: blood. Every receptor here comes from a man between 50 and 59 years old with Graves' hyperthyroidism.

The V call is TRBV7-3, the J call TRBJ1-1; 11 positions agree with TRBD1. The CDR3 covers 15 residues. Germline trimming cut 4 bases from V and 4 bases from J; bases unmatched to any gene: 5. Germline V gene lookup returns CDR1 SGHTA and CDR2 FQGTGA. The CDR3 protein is CASSWGTGGSTEAFF. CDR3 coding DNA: TGTGCCAGCAGCTGGGGGACAGGGGGTAGCACTGAAGCTTTCTTT.

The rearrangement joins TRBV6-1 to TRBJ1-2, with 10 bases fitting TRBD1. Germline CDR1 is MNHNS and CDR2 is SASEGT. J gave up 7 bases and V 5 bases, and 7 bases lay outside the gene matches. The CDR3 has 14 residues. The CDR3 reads CASSFDRGLRGYTF. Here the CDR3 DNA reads TGTGCCAGCAGTTTCGACAGGGGGCTGCGTGGCTACACCTTC.

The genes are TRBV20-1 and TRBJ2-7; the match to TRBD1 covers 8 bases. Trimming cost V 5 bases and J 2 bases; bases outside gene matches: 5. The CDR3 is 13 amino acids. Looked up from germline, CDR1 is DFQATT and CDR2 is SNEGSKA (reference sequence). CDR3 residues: CSADRGHTYEQYF. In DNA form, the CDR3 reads TGCAGTGCTGACAGGGGCCATACCTACGAGCAGTACTTC.

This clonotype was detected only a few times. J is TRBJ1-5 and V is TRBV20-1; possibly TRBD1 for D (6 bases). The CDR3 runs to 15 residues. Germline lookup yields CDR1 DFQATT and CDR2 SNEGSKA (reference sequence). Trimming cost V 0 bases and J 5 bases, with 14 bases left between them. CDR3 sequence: CSARDLEGEYQPQHF. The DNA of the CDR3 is TGCAGTGCTAGAGATCTAGAGGGGGAATATCAGCCCCAGCATTTT.

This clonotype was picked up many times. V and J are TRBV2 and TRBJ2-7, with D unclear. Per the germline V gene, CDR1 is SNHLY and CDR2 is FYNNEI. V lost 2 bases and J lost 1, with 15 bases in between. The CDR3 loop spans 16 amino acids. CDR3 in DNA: TGTGCCAGCAGTGAATTCGGTCCCCCGACTTCCTACGAGCAGTACTTC. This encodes CASSEFGPPTSYEQYF.

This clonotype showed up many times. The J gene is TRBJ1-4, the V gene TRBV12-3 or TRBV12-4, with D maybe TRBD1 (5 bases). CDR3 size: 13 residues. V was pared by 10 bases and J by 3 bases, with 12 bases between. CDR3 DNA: TGTGCCACCAGGGACGGACCTAATGAAAAACTGTTTTTT. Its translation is CATRDGPNEKLFF.

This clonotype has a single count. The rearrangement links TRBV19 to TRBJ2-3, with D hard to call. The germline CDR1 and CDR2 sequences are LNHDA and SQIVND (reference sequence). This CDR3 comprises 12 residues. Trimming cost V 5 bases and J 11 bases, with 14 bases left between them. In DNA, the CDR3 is TGTGCCAGTAGTCGATCCGGTCGGAGGCAGTATTTT. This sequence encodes CASSRSGRRQYF.

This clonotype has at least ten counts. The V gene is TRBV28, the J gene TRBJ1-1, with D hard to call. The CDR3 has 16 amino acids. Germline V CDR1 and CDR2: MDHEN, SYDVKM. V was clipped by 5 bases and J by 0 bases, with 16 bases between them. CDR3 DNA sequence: TGTGCCAGCAGTACTACAGCGAGACCTTTGAACACTGAAGCTTTCTTT. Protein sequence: CASSTTARPLNTEAFF.

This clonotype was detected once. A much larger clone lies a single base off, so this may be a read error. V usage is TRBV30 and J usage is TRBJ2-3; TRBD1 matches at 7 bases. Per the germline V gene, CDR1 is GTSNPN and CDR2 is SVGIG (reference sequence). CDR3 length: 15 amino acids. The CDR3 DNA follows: TGTGCCTGGAGGCTGTACAGGGGTTTAACAGATGCGCAGTATTTT. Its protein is CAWRLYRGLTDAQYF.

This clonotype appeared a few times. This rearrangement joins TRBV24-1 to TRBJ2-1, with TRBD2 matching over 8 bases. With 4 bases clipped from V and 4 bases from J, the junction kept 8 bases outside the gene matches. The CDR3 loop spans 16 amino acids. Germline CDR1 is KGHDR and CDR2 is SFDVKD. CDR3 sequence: CATSDHSGSGYNEQFF. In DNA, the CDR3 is TGTGCCACCAGTGACCACAGCGGGAGTGGTTACAATGAGCAGTTCTTC.

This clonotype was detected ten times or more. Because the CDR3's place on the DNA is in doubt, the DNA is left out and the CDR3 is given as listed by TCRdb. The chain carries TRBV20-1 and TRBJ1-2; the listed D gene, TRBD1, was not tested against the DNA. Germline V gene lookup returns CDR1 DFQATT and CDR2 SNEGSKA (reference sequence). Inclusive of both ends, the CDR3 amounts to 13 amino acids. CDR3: CSANVGPGYGYTF.

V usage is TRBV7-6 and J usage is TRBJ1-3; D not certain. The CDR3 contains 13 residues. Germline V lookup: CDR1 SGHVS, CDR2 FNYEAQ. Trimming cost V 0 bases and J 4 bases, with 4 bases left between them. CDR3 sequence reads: CASSLAVGNTIYF. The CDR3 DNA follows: TGTGCCAGCAGCTTAGCGGTCGGAAACACCATATATTTT.

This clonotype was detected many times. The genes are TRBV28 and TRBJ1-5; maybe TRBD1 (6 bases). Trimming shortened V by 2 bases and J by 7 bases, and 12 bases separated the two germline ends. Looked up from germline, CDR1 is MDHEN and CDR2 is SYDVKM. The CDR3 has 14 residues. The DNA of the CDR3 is TGTGCCAGCAGTTTAGGCAGGGGAAGCCAGCCCCAGCATTTT. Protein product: CASSLGRGSQPQHF.

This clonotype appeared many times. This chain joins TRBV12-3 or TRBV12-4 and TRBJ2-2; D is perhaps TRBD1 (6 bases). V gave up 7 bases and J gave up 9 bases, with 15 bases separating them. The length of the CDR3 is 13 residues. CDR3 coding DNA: TGTGCCAGCACCCAACTCGGGACAAGGGAGCTGTTTTTT. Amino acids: CASTQLGTRELFF.

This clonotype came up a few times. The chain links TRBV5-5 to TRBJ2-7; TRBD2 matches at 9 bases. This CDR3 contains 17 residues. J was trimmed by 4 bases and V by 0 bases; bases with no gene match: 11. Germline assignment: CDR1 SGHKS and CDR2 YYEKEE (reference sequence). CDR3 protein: CASSLARLAGYVYEQYF. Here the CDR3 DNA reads TGTGCCAGCAGCTTGGCCAGGCTAGCGGGATACGTGTACGAGCAGTACTTC. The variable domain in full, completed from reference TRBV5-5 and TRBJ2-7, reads DAGVTQSPTHLIKTRGQQVTLRCSPISGHKSVSWYQQVLGQGPQFIFQYYEKEERGRGNFPDRFSARQFPNYSSELNVNALLLGDSALYLCASSLARLAGYVYEQYFGPGTRLTVT.

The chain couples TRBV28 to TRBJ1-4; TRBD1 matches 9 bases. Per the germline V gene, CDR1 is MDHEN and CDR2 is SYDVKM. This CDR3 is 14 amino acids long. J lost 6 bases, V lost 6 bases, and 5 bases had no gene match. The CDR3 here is CASRHRGRDEKLFF. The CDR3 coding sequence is TGTGCCAGCAGGCACAGGGGGCGGGATGAAAAACTGTTTTTT.

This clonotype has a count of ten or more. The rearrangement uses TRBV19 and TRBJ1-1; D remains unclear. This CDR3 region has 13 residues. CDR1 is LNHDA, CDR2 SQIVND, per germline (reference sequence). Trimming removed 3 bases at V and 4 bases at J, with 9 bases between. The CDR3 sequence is CASSIEGPTEAFF. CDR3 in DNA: TGTGCCAGTAGTATCGAGGGTCCCACTGAAGCTTTCTTT.